This record concerns one T cell receptor beta chain sequence. The antigen remains undetermined. The CDR3 ends on some other residue instead of the conserved phenylalanine or tryptophan, so this is likely a read error. A modified ARM-PCR protocol with three rounds of nested PCR amplified TCRbeta. TCRdb re-derived calls from the multiplex PCR reads in MiXCR, one entry per CDR3 protein. The table lists 47,000 or so distinct CDR3 sequences, about two thirds of them singletons. This sample stems from a study of tumor and adjacent non-tumor tissue in lung cancer. The wider study: Patients were aged about 30 to 85, approximately ten men and 5 women, stage I to III. Millions of productive TCRbeta reads were obtained per sample on average.

The CDR3 is made up of 13 amino acids. V was clipped by 8 bases and J by 5 bases, with 15 bases between them. Germline CDR1 PRHDT, CDR2 FYEKMQ (reference sequence). No cell sorting was done before RNA was extracted from the tissue. The normal lung tissue was taken more than 3 cm from the tumor edge. Overall study results and limits: Shorter survival was associated with higher TCR diversity in tumors.

This rearrangement joins TRBV13 to TRBJ1-1; TRBD1 might be the D (6 bases). The sample comprised distant non-tumor lung tissue. This receptor was taken from a woman between 65 and 79 years old with non-small cell lung cancer. CDR3 loop: CASAGGQYTEAFL. For the CDR3, the DNA is TGTGCCAGCGCGGGGGGGCAATATACTGAAGCTTTCCTT.